This is a list of T cell receptor beta chains from one sample in a study of blood T cell repertoires in COVID-19. The method was immunoSEQ multiplex PCR; TCRdb's version includes in-frame clones alone and lacks a portion of them. This sample yields about 150,000 clones, of which 80% are seen a single time; roughly 0.58% belongs to the top ten. The material sequenced was peripheral blood. Source of these receptors: a man in his sixties with acute or convalescent COVID-19. Each CDR3 is given with its conserved first and last residue. Each record gives: CDR3 DNA, CDR3 protein, D gene, clone size, J gene, V gene. D genes are given only for firm matches. Size is omitted from some rows. Given values are once, few, many or a class for expanded clones.

DNA: TGTGCCAGCTCAGGAACTAGAGGCGAGCAGTACTTC
CDR3: CASSGTRGEQYF
D: -
size: few
J: TRBJ2-7
V: TRBV18

DNA: TGTGCCAGCAGCTTACGGGCGGGGCGCCTATACAATGAGCAGTTCTTC
CDR3: CASSLRAGRLYNEQFF
D: -
size: -
J: TRBJ2-1
V: TRBV7-6

DNA: TGTGCCAGCAGCCCCTTACAGGGGCGGGCTTCACCCCTCCACTTT
CDR3: CASSPLQGRASPLHF
D: TRBD1
size: -
J: TRBJ1-6
V: TRBV7-2

DNA: TGTGCCAGCAGTTTGTTGGACAGCAACAATGAGCAGTTCTTC
CDR3: CASSLLDSNNEQFF
D: -
size: once
J: TRBJ2-1
V: TRBV6-5

DNA: TGCGCCAGCAGTGTCCGGGGGAAAGAAAAACTGTTTTTT
CDR3: CASSVRGKEKLFF
D: -
size: -
J: TRBJ1-4
V: TRBV10-2

DNA: TGTGCCAGCAGCCGGACAGGGCAGAATGAAAAACTGTTTTTT
CDR3: CASSRTGQNEKLFF
D: TRBD1
size: few
J: TRBJ1-4
V: TRBV5-6

DNA: TGTGCCAGCTCATCGGACAGGGGCTACGAGCAGTACTTC
CDR3: CASSSDRGYEQYF
D: TRBD1
size: -
J: TRBJ2-7
V: TRBV18

DNA: TGCGCCAGCAGCTTGGCCGGGGACAGGGGTACAAGGCTGGCCTGGCGGACTGAAGCTTTCTTT
CDR3: CASSLAGDRGTRLAWRTEAFF
D: TRBD1
size: -
J: TRBJ1-1
V: TRBV5-1

DNA: TGTGCCATCAGTGGACAGTTCTATGGCTACACCTTC
CDR3: CAISGQFYGYTF
D: -
size: -
J: TRBJ1-2
V: TRBV10-3

DNA: TGTGCCAGCACTCACCGCGAACGGACAGGTCGTGGGGAGCTGTTTTTT
CDR3: CASTHRERTGRGELFF
D: TRBD1
size: few
J: TRBJ2-2
V: TRBV28

DNA: TGTGCCAGCAGAGCCGCGGGTTCGAACTATGGCTACACCTTC
CDR3: CASRAAGSNYGYTF
D: -
size: few
J: TRBJ1-2
V: TRBV28

DNA: TGTGCCAGCAGTGAAGCGCAAACGGGTGCGGAGACCCAGTACTTC
CDR3: CASSEAQTGAETQYF
D: -
size: -
J: TRBJ2-5
V: TRBV2

DNA: TGTGCCAGCAGCTCCCTGGGGGCAGGGGACGAGCAGTACTTC
CDR3: CASSSLGAGDEQYF
D: -
size: -
J: TRBJ2-7
V: TRBV5-5

DNA: TGTGCCATCAGTGAGTCGGCTAGTCAGGGCAGAGAGCAGTTCTTC
CDR3: CAISESASQGREQFF
D: -
size: once
J: TRBJ2-1
V: TRBV10-3

DNA: TGCGCCAGCAGCCAAGATTTAAGGACTAGCGGGAACTATGAGCAGTTCTTC
CDR3: CASSQDLRTSGNYEQFF
D: TRBD2
size: once
J: TRBJ2-1
V: TRBV4-3

DNA: TGTGCCAGCAGTTTCTCAGGGAGGCAGACCCAGTACTTC
CDR3: CASSFSGRQTQYF
D: -
size: -
J: TRBJ2-5
V: TRBV28

DNA: TGCGCCAGCAGCTTGACTCTGAACACTGAAGCTTTCTTT
CDR3: CASSLTLNTEAFF
D: -
size: -
J: TRBJ1-1
V: TRBV5-1

DNA: TGTGCCAGCAGTCAAGGTCGGACAGGGCGGCATGGCTACACCTTC
CDR3: CASSQGRTGRHGYTF
D: TRBD1
size: once
J: TRBJ1-2
V: TRBV28

DNA: TGTGCCAGTAGCCGGGGGGGGACTAACTATGGCTACACCTTC
CDR3: CASSRGGTNYGYTF
D: -
size: -
J: TRBJ1-2
V: TRBV19

DNA: TGTGCCAGCAGCGACAGGGGAGGTCAGTACTTC
CDR3: CASSDRGGQYF
D: TRBD1
size: -
J: TRBJ2-4
V: TRBV6-5

DNA: TGCGCCAGCAGTGAATTGGGACTAGCCAACGAGCAGTACTTC
CDR3: CASSELGLANEQYF
D: TRBD2
size: once
J: TRBJ2-7
V: TRBV10-2

DNA: TGTGCCACCAGCATTTGGACAGGGGTCGAGCAGTACTTC
CDR3: CATSIWTGVEQYF
D: TRBD1
size: -
J: TRBJ2-7
V: TRBV15

DNA: TGCGCCAGCAGCGCCCGGAGGGCGACAGCAAATGAAAAACTGTTTTTT
CDR3: CASSARRATANEKLFF
D: -
size: -
J: TRBJ1-4
V: TRBV5-1

DNA: TGCGCCAGCAGCCGGGACAGGGCCGGGGAGCTGTTTTTT
CDR3: CASSRDRAGELFF
D: TRBD1
size: -
J: TRBJ2-2
V: TRBV4-3

DNA: TGTGCCAGCAGCGCGGGGTGGGAAACTAATGAAAAACTGTTTTTT
CDR3: CASSAGWETNEKLFF
D: -
size: -
J: TRBJ1-4
V: TRBV28

DNA: TGTGCCAGCAGACCCCGGACAGGGAGAGGTGAAAAACTGTTTTTT
CDR3: CASRPRTGRGEKLFF
D: TRBD1
size: -
J: TRBJ1-4
V: TRBV6-5

DNA: TGTGCCAGCACCCGCTCTGGGGCCAACGTCCTGACTTTC
CDR3: CASTRSGANVLTF
D: -
size: many
J: TRBJ2-6
V: TRBV3-1/TRBV3-2

DNA: TGCGCCAGCAGCCAAGCCTTAGGGACAGGGGTTCCCAATGAGCAGTTCTTC
CDR3: CASSQALGTGVPNEQFF
D: TRBD1
size: -
J: TRBJ2-1
V: TRBV4-1

DNA: TGTGCCGGGCAGGGGCCTAGCTCTGGAAACACCATATATTTT
CDR3: CAGQGPSSGNTIYF
D: -
size: few
J: TRBJ1-3
V: TRBV6-6

DNA: TGTGCCAGCAGCTTTGACAGGGCACAGCCCCAGCATTTT
CDR3: CASSFDRAQPQHF
D: TRBD1
size: few
J: TRBJ1-5
V: TRBV7-2

DNA: TGTGCCAGCAGTCGGACAGCCAACACCGGGGAGCTGTTTTTT
CDR3: CASSRTANTGELFF
D: -
size: -
J: TRBJ2-2
V: TRBV28